This T cell receptor beta chain was identified in a study of cytomegalovirus exposure and HLA in healthy donors. Note on this clone: What it binds is unknown.

Notes on the study in general: Accurate prediction of most subjects' HLA-A and HLA-B alleles from TCR beta sequences was reported. The study carried out a later analysis of TCR beta sequences. It associated some 15,000 of them with specific HLA alleles at a false discovery rate of 0.05.

V lost 0 bases and J 4 bases, leaving 9 bases between the germline ends. CDR3 length: 14 residues. CDR1 and CDR2 (germline): ENHRY, SYGVKD. PCR used 60 Vbeta primers and 13 Jbeta primers. The table came from immunoSEQ multiplex PCR; TCRdb's copy has only in-frame clones and leaves some out. Of more than 95,000 clones in the sample, about 81% were seen once. The clonotype originates from a young man in good health and CMV-seronegative. Sequenced material: PBMCs. The chain is built from TRBV10-3 and TRBJ1-2, with D uncertain. DNA of the CDR3: TGTGCCATCAGTGAGTCGAGGTCCGGCTATGGCTACACCTTC. Amino acid sequence: CAISESRSGYGYTF.